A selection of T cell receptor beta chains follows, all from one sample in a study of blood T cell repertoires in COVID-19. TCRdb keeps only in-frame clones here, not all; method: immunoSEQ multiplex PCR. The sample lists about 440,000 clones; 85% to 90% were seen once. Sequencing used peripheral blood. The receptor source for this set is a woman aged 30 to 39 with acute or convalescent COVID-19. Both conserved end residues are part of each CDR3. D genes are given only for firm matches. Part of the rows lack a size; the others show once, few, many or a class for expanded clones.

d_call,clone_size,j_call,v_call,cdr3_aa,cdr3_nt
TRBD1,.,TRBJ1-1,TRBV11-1,CASSVGTGLNTEAFF,TGTGCCAGCAGCGTAGGGACAGGGCTGAACACTGAAGCTTTCTTT
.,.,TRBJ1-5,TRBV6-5,CASSPSGGFNQPQHF,TGTGCCAGCAGTCCGTCGGGTGGGTTCAATCAGCCCCAGCATTTT
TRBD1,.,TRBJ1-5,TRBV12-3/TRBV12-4,CASSTDRVQPQHF,TGTGCCAGCAGTACAGACAGGGTACAGCCCCAGCATTTT
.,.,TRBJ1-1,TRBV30,CAWSSGGPTEAFF,TGTGCCTGGAGTTCGGGAGGGCCGACTGAAGCTTTCTTT
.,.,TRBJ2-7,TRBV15,CATSIGQLPNYEQYF,TGTGCCACCAGCATCGGACAGTTGCCGAACTACGAGCAGTACTTC
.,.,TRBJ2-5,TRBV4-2,CASSQAIVAGETQYF,TGTGCCAGCAGCCAAGCGATCGTAGCTGGGGAGACCCAGTACTTC
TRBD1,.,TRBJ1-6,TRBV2,CASRDRVSSYNSPLHF,TGTGCCAGCAGGGACAGGGTCAGCTCCTATAATTCACCCCTCCACTTT
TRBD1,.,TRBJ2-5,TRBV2,CASSRQGAGQETQYF,TGTGCCAGCAGTAGACAGGGGGCGGGCCAAGAGACCCAGTACTTC
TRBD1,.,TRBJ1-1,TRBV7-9,CASSLLGTGGAAFF,TGTGCCAGCAGCTTACTAGGGACAGGGGGCGCAGCTTTCTTT
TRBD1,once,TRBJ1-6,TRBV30,CAWNTGQGLRSPLHF,TGTGCCTGGAATACGGGACAGGGGCTCCGATCACCCCTCCACTTT
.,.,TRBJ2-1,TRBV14,CASSQGELIGETRGNEQFF,TGTGCCAGCAGCCAAGGCGAACTTATCGGCGAAACCCGGGGCAATGAGCAGTTCTTC
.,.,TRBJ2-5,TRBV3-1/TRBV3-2,CASSPPSGGMETQYF,TGTGCCAGCAGCCCCCCATCCGGAGGAATGGAGACCCAGTACTTC
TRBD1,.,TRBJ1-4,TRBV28,CASSPGTDEKLFF,TGTGCCAGCAGTCCCGGGACAGATGAAAAACTGTTTTTT
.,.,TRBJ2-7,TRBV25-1,CASSEWGRSLYEQYF,TGTGCCAGCAGTGAATGGGGGCGAAGCCTCTACGAGCAGTACTTC
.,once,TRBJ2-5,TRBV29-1,CSAAVGREETQYF,TGCAGCGCCGCCGTGGGCAGGGAAGAGACCCAGTACTTC
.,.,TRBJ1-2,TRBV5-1,CASSWSGDTGYGYTF,TGCGCCAGCAGCTGGTCAGGGGATACAGGCTATGGCTACACCTTC
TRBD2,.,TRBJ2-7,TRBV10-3,CAISSASGLVKQYF,TGTGCCATCAGCTCTGCTAGCGGGCTTGTAAAGCAGTACTTC
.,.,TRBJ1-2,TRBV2,CASSDDEGQVRAYGYTF,TGTGCCAGCAGTGACGATGAGGGACAAGTGAGGGCCTATGGCTACACCTTC
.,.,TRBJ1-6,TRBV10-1,CASSDQGVNSPLHF,TGCGCCAGCAGTGATCAGGGTGTCAATTCACCCCTCCACTTT
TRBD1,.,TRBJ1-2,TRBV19,CASSLNRGQDGYTF,TGTGCCAGTAGTTTGAACAGGGGGCAGGATGGCTACACCTTC
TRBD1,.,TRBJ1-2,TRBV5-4,CASSSGQGTYGYTF,TGTGCCAGCAGCTCGGGACAGGGGACCTATGGCTACACCTTC
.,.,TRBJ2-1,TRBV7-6,CASSLNPGATQASSYNEQFF,TGTGCCAGCAGCTTAAACCCTGGGGCCACACAGGCAAGCTCCTACAATGAGCAGTTCTTC
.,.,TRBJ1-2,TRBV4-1,CASSQDPGGDYGYTF,TGCGCCAGCAGCCAAGATCCGGGGGGCGACTATGGCTACACCTTC
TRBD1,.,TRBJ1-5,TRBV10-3,CAISEDRGHQPQHF,TGTGCCATCAGTGAGGACAGGGGGCATCAGCCCCAGCATTTT
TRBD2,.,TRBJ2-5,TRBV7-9,CASSLAPSGQETQYF,TGTGCCAGCAGCTTAGCGCCTAGCGGACAAGAGACCCAGTACTTC
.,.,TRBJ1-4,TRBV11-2,CASSLQGVAANEKLFF,TGTGCCAGCAGCTTACAGGGAGTAGCGGCTAATGAAAAACTGTTTTTT
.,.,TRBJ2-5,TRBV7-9,CASSPGQIQETQYF,TGTGCCAGCAGCCCCGGACAGATCCAAGAGACCCAGTACTTC
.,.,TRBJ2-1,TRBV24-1,CATSAPATGANEQFF,TGTGCCACCAGTGCCCCCGCGACTGGAGCCAATGAGCAGTTCTTC
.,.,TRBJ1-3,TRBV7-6,CASSSSGLGNTIYF,TGTGCCAGCAGCTCATCAGGGTTAGGAAACACCATATATTTT
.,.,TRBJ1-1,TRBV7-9,CANEQVNTEAFF,TGTGCCAATGAACAAGTGAACACTGAAGCTTTCTTT
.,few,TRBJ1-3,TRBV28,CASTGGVFGNTIYF,TGTGCCAGCACGGGGGGAGTTTTCGGAAACACCATATATTTT
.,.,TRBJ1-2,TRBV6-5,CASSYPHGEGPSGYTF,TGTGCCAGCAGTTACCCCCACGGTGAGGGTCCCTCTGGCTACACCTTC
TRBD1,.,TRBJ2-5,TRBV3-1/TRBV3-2,CASSENWDRGVGETQYF,TGTGCCAGCAGCGAAAATTGGGACAGGGGAGTCGGGGAGACCCAGTACTTC
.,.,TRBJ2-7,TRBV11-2,CASRNRGGFYEQYF,TGTGCCAGCAGAAACAGGGGGGGTTTCTACGAGCAGTACTTC
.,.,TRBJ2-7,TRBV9,CASSPHPQGGAYEQYF,TGTGCCAGCAGCCCCCATCCCCAGGGGGGAGCCTACGAGCAGTACTTC
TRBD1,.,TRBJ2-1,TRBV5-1,CASSLKGTGGPYNEQFF,TGCGCCAGCAGCTTGAAGGGGACAGGGGGCCCCTACAATGAGCAGTTCTTC
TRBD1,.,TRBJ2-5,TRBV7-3,CASSWDRGAETQYF,TGTGCCAGCAGCTGGGACAGGGGCGCCGAGACCCAGTACTTC
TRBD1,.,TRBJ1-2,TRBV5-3,CARSTADRANYGYTF,TGTGCCAGAAGCACTGCAGACAGGGCTAACTATGGCTACACCTTC
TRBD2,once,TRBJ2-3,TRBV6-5,CASRPSGGVNTQYF,TGTGCCAGCAGGCCCAGCGGGGGTGTAAATACGCAGTATTTT
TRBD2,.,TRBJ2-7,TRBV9,CASSTGLAVHEQYF,TGTGCCAGCAGCACGGGACTAGCAGTCCACGAGCAGTACTTC
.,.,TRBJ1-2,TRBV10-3,CAISVASNYGYTF,TGTGCCATCAGTGTCGCCAGTAACTATGGCTACACCTTC
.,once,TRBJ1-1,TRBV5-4,CASSLGTPGSEAFF,TGTGCCAGCAGCCTGGGGACCCCGGGGAGTGAAGCTTTCTTT
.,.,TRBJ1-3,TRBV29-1,CSVRQGNTIYF,TGCAGCGTCCGACAGGGAAACACCATATATTTT
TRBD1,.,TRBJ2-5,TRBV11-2,CASTPYRGGFQETQYF,TGTGCCAGCACCCCCTATCGAGGGGGCTTCCAAGAGACCCAGTACTTC
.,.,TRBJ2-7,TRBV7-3,CASSPGGGALGEQYF,TGTGCCAGCAGCCCAGGAGGGGGGGCGCTGGGCGAGCAGTACTTC
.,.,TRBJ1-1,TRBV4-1,CASSQVQGMGNTEAFF,TGCGCCAGCAGCCAAGTCCAGGGGATGGGGAACACTGAAGCTTTCTTT
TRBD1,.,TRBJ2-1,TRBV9,CASSVGDRANEQFF,TGTGCCAGCAGCGTAGGAGACAGGGCGAATGAGCAGTTCTTC
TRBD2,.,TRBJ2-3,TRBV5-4,CASSFGTSGGQGDTQYF,TGTGCCAGCAGCTTCGGGACTAGCGGGGGCCAGGGAGATACGCAGTATTTT
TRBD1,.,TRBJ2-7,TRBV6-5,CASSPGTGLTYEQYF,TGTGCCAGCAGCCCCGGGACAGGTCTTACCTACGAGCAGTACTTC
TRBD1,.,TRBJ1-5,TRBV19,CASSSRDRGRPSNQPQHF,TGTGCCAGTAGTTCCCGGGACAGGGGAAGACCTAGCAATCAGCCCCAGCATTTT
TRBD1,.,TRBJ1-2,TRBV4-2,CASSQDLQGSGYTF,TGTGCCAGCAGCCAAGATTTACAGGGGAGTGGCTACACCTTC